This T cell receptor (beta chain) appears in the sequencing data of a study of response to subunit inactivated influenza vaccine. Study conclusions and caveats: Authors suggested each seasonal influenza vaccination recruits few new T cells.

V lost 9 bases and J 14 bases, leaving 19 bases between the germline ends. Germline CDR1 MNHEY, CDR2 SMNVEV (reference sequence). The CDR3 is made up of 12 amino acids. Concerning this clonotype itself: Its antigen is still unknown.

A single record per CDR3 protein comes from TCRdb applying MiXCR to the RT-PCR reads. The sample lists about 520,000 distinct CDR3 sequences; roughly 7.9% were seen once. The rearrangement uses TRBV27 and TRBJ1-4; D ambiguous. Here the sequenced sample was PBMCs from blood, taken around 25 months after vaccination. This sequence was found in a man between 50 and 70 years old who received an inactivated influenza vaccine. CDR3 region: CARITIPLCLFF. CDR3 sequence (DNA): TGTGCCAGGATCACAATACCCCTATGCCTGTTTTTT.